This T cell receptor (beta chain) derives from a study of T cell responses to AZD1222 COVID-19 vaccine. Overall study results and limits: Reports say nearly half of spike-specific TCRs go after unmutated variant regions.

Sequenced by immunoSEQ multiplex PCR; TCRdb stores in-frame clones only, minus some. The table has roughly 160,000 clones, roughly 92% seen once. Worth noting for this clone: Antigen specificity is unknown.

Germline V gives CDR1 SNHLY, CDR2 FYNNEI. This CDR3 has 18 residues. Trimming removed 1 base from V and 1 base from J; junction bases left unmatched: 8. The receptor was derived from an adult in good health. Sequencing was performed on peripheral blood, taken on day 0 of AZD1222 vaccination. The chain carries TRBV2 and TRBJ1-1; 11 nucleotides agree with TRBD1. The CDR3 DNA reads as TGTGCCAGCAGTGAAGGGGACAGGGGGATAGTGGGGAACACTGAAGCTTTCTTT. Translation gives CASSEGDRGIVGNTEAFF.